The clone carrying this TCR beta chain has a single count. The entry originates in a study of cytomegalovirus exposure and HLA in healthy donors. TCRdb keeps only in-frame clones here, not all; method: immunoSEQ multiplex PCR. Of some 130,000 clones in the sample, 75% to 90% were seen once. The V and J ends lost 5 bases and 1 base respectively, with 17 bases between them. The CDR3 contains 17 residues. CDR1 SGHNT and CDR2 YENEEA come from the germline V gene. The TCR comes from a woman between 18 and 30 years old in good health and CMV-seronegative. The material sequenced was PBMCs. The chain combines TRBV11-3 with TRBJ2-2; TRBD2 is a possible D gene (6 bases). The CDR3 reads CASSGRRELENTGELFF. In DNA, the CDR3 is TGTGCCAGCAGCGGCCGGAGGGAGCTGGAGAACACCGGGGAGCTGTTTTTT.